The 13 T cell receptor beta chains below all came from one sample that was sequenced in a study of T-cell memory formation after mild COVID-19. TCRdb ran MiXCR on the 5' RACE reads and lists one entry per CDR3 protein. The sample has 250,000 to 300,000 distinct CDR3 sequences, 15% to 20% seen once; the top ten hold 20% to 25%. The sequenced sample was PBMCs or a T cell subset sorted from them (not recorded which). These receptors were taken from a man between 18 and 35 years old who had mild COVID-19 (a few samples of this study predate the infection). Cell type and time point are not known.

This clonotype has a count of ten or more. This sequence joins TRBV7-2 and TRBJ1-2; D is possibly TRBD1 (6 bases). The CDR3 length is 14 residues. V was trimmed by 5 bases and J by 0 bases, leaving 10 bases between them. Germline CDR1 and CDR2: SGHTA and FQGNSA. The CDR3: CASSTGQPNYGYTF. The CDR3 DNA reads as TGTGCCAGCAGCACCGGACAGCCTAACTATGGCTACACCTTC.

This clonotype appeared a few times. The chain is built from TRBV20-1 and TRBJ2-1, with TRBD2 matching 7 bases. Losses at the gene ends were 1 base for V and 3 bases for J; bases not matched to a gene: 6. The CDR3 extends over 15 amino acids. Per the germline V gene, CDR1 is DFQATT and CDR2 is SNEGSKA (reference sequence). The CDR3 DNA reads TGCAGTGCTAGAGCCGCCGGGACTAACTACAATGAGCAGTTCTTC. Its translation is CSARAAGTNYNEQFF.

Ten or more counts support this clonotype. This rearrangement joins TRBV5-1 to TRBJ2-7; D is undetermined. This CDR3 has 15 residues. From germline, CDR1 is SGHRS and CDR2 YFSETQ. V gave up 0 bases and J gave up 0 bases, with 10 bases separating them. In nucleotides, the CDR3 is TGCGCCAGCAGCTTGGGACACACGAGCTCCTACGAGCAGTACTTC. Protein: CASSLGHTSSYEQYF.

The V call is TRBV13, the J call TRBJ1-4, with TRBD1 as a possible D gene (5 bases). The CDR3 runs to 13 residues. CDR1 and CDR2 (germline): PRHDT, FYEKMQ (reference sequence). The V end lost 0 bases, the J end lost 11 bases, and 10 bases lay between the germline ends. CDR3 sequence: CASSLGGAGKLFF. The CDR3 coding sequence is TGTGCCAGCAGCTTAGGCGGGGCCGGGAAACTGTTTTTT.

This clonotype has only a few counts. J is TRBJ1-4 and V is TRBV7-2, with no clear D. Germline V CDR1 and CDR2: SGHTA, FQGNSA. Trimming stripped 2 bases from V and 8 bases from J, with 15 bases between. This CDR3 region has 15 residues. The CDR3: CASSLSGMSREKLFF. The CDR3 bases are TGTGCCAGCAGCTTATCGGGGATGTCTAGGGAAAAACTGTTTTTT.

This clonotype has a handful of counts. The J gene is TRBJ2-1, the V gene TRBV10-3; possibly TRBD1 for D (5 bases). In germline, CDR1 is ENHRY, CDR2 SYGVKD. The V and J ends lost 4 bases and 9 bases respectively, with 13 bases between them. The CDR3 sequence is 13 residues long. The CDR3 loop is CAISAGRVSEQFF. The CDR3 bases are TGTGCCATCAGTGCGGGCAGGGTGAGTGAGCAGTTCTTC.

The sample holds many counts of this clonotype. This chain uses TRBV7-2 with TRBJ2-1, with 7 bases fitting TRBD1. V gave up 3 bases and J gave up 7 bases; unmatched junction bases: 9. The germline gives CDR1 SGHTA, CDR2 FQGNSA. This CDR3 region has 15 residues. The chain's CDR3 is CASSLSTGPQNEQFF. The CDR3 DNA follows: TGTGCCAGCAGCTTGTCGACAGGGCCTCAAAATGAGCAGTTCTTC.

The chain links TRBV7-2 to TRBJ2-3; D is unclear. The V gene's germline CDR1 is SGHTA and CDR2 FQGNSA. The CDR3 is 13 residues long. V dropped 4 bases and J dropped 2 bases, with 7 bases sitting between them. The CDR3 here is CASSWGYTDTQYF. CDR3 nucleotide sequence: TGTGCCAGCAGCTGGGGATACACAGATACGCAGTATTTT.

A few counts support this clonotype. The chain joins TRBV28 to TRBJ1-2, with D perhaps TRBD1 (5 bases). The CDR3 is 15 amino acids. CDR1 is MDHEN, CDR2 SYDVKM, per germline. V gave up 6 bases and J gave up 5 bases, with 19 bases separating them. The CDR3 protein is CASSLPPGTLYGYTF. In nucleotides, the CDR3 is TGTGCCAGCAGCCTCCCCCCCGGGACCCTGTATGGCTACACCTTC.

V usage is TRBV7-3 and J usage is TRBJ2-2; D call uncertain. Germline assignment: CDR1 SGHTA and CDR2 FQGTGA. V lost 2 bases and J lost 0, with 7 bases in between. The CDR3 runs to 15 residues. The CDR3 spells CASSLETANTGELFF. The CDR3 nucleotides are TGTGCCAGCAGCTTAGAGACTGCGAACACCGGGGAGCTGTTTTTT.

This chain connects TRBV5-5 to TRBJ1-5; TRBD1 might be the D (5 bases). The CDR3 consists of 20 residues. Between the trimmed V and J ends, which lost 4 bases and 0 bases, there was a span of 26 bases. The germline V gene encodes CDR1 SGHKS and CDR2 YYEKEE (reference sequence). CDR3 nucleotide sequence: TGTGCCAGCAGCCCGACTAGGGCCGACAGTATTGAATATAGCAATCAGCCCCAGCATTTT. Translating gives CASSPTRADSIEYSNQPQHF.

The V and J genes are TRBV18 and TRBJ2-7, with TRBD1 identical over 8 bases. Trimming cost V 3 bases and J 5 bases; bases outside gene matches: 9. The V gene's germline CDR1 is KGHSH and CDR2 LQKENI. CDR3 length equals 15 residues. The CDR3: CASSPTFAQGDEQYF. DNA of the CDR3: TGTGCCAGCTCACCGACGTTCGCACAGGGGGACGAGCAGTACTTC.

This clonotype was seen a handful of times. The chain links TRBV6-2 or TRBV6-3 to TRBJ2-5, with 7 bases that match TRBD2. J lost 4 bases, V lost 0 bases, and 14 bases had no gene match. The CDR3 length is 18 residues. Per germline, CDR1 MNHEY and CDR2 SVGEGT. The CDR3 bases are TGTGCCAGCAGTTACTCGATCTCCAGGGAGGGTAGTGGAGAGACCCAGTACTTC. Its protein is CASSYSISREGSGETQYF.